The next 8 T cell receptor beta chains were all read from a single sample in a study of T cell responses to AZD1222 COVID-19 vaccine. Here immunoSEQ multiplex PCR was the method, and the copy in TCRdb shows in-frame clones only, minus some. The table records approximately 110,000 clones, over 75% of them present only once. The sample in question was peripheral blood, obtained on day 0 of AZD1222 vaccination. All receptors come from an adult in good health.

The rearrangement links TRBV7-8 to TRBJ2-1, with a weak D call TRBD2 (6 bases). CDR1 SGHVS and CDR2 FQNEAQ come from the germline V gene. V lost 5 bases, J lost 4 bases, and 15 bases lay in between. The CDR3 is 15 residues long. The CDR3 DNA reads TGTGCCAGCAGCCTACGGGAGATGAGGTACAATGAGCAGTTCTTC. Residues: CASSLREMRYNEQFF.

This clone appeared once. J is TRBJ2-5 and V is TRBV15; a possible D gene is TRBD2 (7 bases). Germline V CDR1 and CDR2: LNHNV, YYDKDF (reference sequence). The length of the CDR3 is 16 residues. Trimming left V 0 bases short and J 2 bases short, with 13 bases between. The CDR3 spells CATSRDLRGGQETQYF. The CDR3 nucleotides are TGTGCCACCAGCAGAGATTTGAGGGGGGGACAAGAGACCCAGTACTTC. The entire variable domain, with the rest obtained from reference TRBV15 and TRBJ2-5, is as follows: DAMVIQNPRYQVTQFGKPVTLSCSQTLNHNVMYWYQQKSSQAPKLLFHYYDKDFNNEADTPDNFQSRRPNTSFCFLDIRSPGLGDTAMYLCATSRDLRGGQETQYFGPGTRLLVL.

This chain uses TRBV7-9 with TRBJ2-3; the match to TRBD1 covers 7 bases. After removal of 1 base from V and 6 bases from J, the junction contained 4 bases not matched to a gene. The CDR3 loop spans 14 amino acids. Germline CDR1 and CDR2: SEHNR and FQNEAQ (reference sequence). The CDR3 sequence: CASSLGTGGDTQYF. CDR3 bases: TGTGCCAGCAGCTTAGGGACAGGCGGGGATACGCAGTATTTT.

CDR3 bases: TGTGCCAGCAGCTTAGGACAGGGATCTACCTACGAGCAGTACTTC. Residues: CASSLGQGSTYEQYF. This chain links TRBV11-2 with TRBJ2-7; 7 bases agree with TRBD1. The CDR3 loop spans 15 amino acids. V lost 1 base to trimming and J lost 2 bases; unmatched junction nucleotides: 5. Germline loops: CDR1 SGHAT, CDR2 FQNNGV.

The V call is TRBV27, the J call TRBJ2-7, with D tentatively TRBD2 (7 bases). Deletions cut 5 bases from V and 9 bases from J, with 20 bases between. Germline V gene data show CDR1 as MNHEY and CDR2 as SMNVEV (reference sequence). CDR3 length: 14 residues. The CDR3 DNA follows: TGTGCCAGCAGTCGAGGGGGGGCAGCTCAGGGGCAGTACTTC. Its protein is CASSRGGAAQGQYF.

The chain's CDR3 is CASSVARVNTEAFF. CDR3 DNA: TGTGCCAGCAGCGTAGCAAGGGTGAACACTGAAGCTTTCTTT. V gene TRBV9 combines with J gene TRBJ1-1; D unresolved. This CDR3 comprises 14 residues. Germline V gene lookup returns CDR1 SGDLS and CDR2 YYNGEE. V lost 0 bases to trimming and J lost 0 bases, with 6 bases between them.

J is TRBJ2-7 and V is TRBV6-6, with TRBD1 identical over 9 bases. V was pared by 6 bases and J by 6 bases, with 9 bases of the junction left unmatched. Per germline, CDR1 MNHNY and CDR2 SVGAGI (reference sequence). The CDR3 runs to 14 residues. The CDR3 here is CASRGGTGWVEQYF. In nucleotides, the CDR3 is TGTGCCAGCAGAGGGGGGACAGGGTGGGTCGAGCAGTACTTC.

The rearrangement joins TRBV11-2 to TRBJ2-5; D gene unclear. Germline CDR1 SGHAT, CDR2 FQNNGV. Trimming took 1 base from V and 4 from J, leaving 4 bases between them. The CDR3 runs 12 residues. CDR3 in amino acids: CASSLVLETQYF. Written as DNA, the CDR3 is TGTGCCAGCAGCTTAGTTCTAGAGACCCAGTACTTC.